The 9 T cell receptor beta chains listed next were all sequenced from one sample in a study of regulatory T cells in long-lasting Graves disease. Stated time point: newly diagnosed GD, antithyroid drugs for less than 3 months. Isolated PBMC RNA provided the starting material for the TCR library. Researchers made TCR beta libraries by using iRepertoire HTBI primers and running Arm-PCR on CDR3 regions. One entry per CDR3 protein results from TCRdb running MiXCR on the multiplex PCR reads. The data show hundreds of thousands of distinct CDR3 sequences, around 15% seen once. The data also belong to a second study, concerning T cells in Graves' hyperthyroidism and ophthalmopathy.

The sample in question was peripheral blood mononuclear cells (PBMCs), obtained at new diagnosis, from a patient treated with antithyroid drugs. Every receptor here comes from a man aged 40-50 years with Graves disease.

The rearrangement links TRBV6-1 to TRBJ2-2; 9 nucleotides line up with TRBD2. Losses at the gene ends were 9 bases for V and 7 bases for J; bases not matched to a gene: 9. The CDR3 extends over 14 amino acids. Germline CDR1 is MNHNS and CDR2 is SASEGT. As DNA, the CDR3 is TGTGCCAGTTCCTTAGCGGGAGCGAACGGGGAGCTGTTTTTT. As protein: CASSLAGANGELFF.

This clonotype was observed many times. The chain recombines TRBV12-3 or TRBV12-4 with TRBJ2-3; D not resolved. The V gene lost 4 bases and the J gene lost 0 bases, with 11 bases spanning the gap. This CDR3 contains 15 residues. Here the CDR3 reads CASSSRQRSTDTQYF. The CDR3 nucleotides are TGTGCCAGCAGTTCCCGTCAGCGTAGCACAGATACGCAGTATTTT.

V is TRBV4-1 and J is TRBJ2-5; D may be TRBD1 (6 bases). This CDR3 spans 13 amino acids. Trimming left V 5 bases short and J 4 bases short, with 11 bases between. Germline V gene lookup returns CDR1 MGHRA and CDR2 YSYEKL. CDR3 bases: TGCGCCAGCAGCTACAGGGAAAGAGAGACCCAGTACTTC. Translation: CASSYRERETQYF.

This clonotype was observed at least ten times. The chain uses TRBV2 and TRBJ2-3, with 8 bases aligning to TRBD1. Losses at the gene ends were 7 bases for V and 0 bases for J; bases not matched to a gene: 6. The CDR3 consists of 15 residues. Germline V gene sequence: CDR1 SNHLY, CDR2 FYNNEI. CDR3 nucleotides: TGTGCCAGCAAAGGGGACAGGCGCAGCACAGATACGCAGTATTTT. This sequence encodes CASKGDRRSTDTQYF.

This clonotype was seen many times. The chain links TRBV9 to TRBJ2-1; no definite D call. CDR1 is SGDLS, CDR2 YYNGEE, per germline. CDR3 length: 14 amino acids. The V gene lost 0 bases and the J gene lost 4 bases, with 8 bases spanning the gap. Here the CDR3 DNA reads TGTGCCAGCAGCGTAGGTTCCGGGTACAATGAGCAGTTCTTC. Translated: CASSVGSGYNEQFF.

The chain combines TRBV24-1 with TRBJ2-3; perhaps TRBD1 as D (6 bases). The V and J ends lost 3 bases and 5 bases respectively, with 17 bases between them. Germline CDR1 is KGHDR and CDR2 is SFDVKD. CDR3 length equals 16 residues. CDR3 bases: TGTGCCACCAGTGATGGGCTTAGCAGGGGAGAAGATACGCAGTATTTT. Translating gives CATSDGLSRGEDTQYF.

This clonotype was observed at least ten times. V usage is TRBV5-1 and J usage is TRBJ1-2; 7 bases map to TRBD1. The V gene end was trimmed by 3 bases and the J gene end by 2 bases; junction bases not matched to a gene: 7. The CDR3 covers 15 residues. Germline lookup yields CDR1 SGHRS and CDR2 YFSETQ. CDR3: CASSSTGTVNYGYTF. The CDR3 DNA is TGCGCCAGCAGCTCTACCGGGACAGTGAACTATGGCTACACCTTC.

In this sample, this clonotype turned up many times. The chain recombines TRBV5-5 with TRBJ1-5; a possible D gene is TRBD1 (6 bases). Germline V gene sequence: CDR1 SGHKS, CDR2 YYEKEE (reference sequence). Trimming took off 0 bases at V and 6 bases at J, with 10 bases between the two ends. The CDR3 is 14 residues long. The CDR3 DNA sequence: TGTGCCAGCAGCTTGGGGGGGGCGGTTCAGCCCCAGCATTTT. This gives the protein CASSLGGAVQPQHF.

This clonotype has a count of ten or more. The chain has TRBV12-3 or TRBV12-4 and TRBJ1-1; perhaps TRBD1 as D (6 bases). V lost 5 bases and J lost 12, with 16 bases in between. The CDR3 extends over 12 amino acids. The DNA for the CDR3 is TGTGCCAGCAGTCCATCTTGGACAGCCACTTTCTTT. Encoded protein: CASSPSWTATFF.